Listed below are T cell receptor beta chains from one sample, sequenced in a study of shared clonotypes between healthy human individuals. Sequencing was performed with immunoSEQ multiplex PCR; in TCRdb, only in-frame clones are kept and a portion is missing. The repertoire holds roughly 2.1 million clones, about 92% seen once, with 1.5% to 2% in the top ten. The sequenced material came from naive CD8+ T cells from PBMCs. All receptors derive from a man younger than 30 in good health. Some clones in this sample may be carry-over from other donors' samples. CDR3s leave out the opening cysteine and the closing phenylalanine or tryptophan. Some rows mark clone size as missing; the rest say once, few, many or name a class of expanded clone.

abundance	v_gene	len	j_gene	CDR3aa
-	TRBV5-1	14	TRBJ1-3	ASSLDRVASGNTIY
-	TRBV19	13	TRBJ1-3	ASSIAGSSGNTIY
-	TRBV5-1	12	TRBJ2-1	ASSLAPPYNEQF
-	TRBV27	11	TRBJ1-4	ASSWAGTGQLF
-	TRBV4-1	13	TRBJ2-7	ASSQTSGTFHEQY
-	TRBV5-4	16	TRBJ1-2	ASSLDISTGGADYGYT
-	TRBV7-8	14	TRBJ2-5	ASSPLAGRRRETQY
-	TRBV11-2	14	TRBJ2-2	ASSFVIPIGAGELF
-	TRBV4-3	12	TRBJ1-1	ASSQLLTDPEAF
-	TRBV10-2	11	TRBJ2-1	ASRGHPGDEQF
-	TRBV11-2	11	TRBJ2-7	TSSFNTGYEQY
-	TRBV28	12	TRBJ2-5	ASSLRGIQETQY
-	TRBV19	13	TRBJ2-2	ASSIYRQNTGELF
-	TRBV27	11	TRBJ2-1	ASSLLGYNEQF
-	TRBV27	11	TRBJ2-7	ASSLGQGIEQY
-	TRBV2	13	TRBJ2-2	ASRVQTRKDRELF
once	TRBV27	14	TRBJ2-1	ASRLAGGRSYNEQF
-	TRBV9	13	TRBJ2-1	ASRPGGAGYNEQF
-	TRBV11-2	12	TRBJ1-1	ASSARVTDTEAF
-	TRBV28	14	TRBJ1-2	ASSFGRGRVLYGYT
-	TRBV19	15	TRBJ1-1	ASSWDRGTSRDTEAF
-	TRBV10-1	11	TRBJ2-3	ASRRELRDTQY
-	TRBV4-1	12	TRBJ1-2	ASSQGQGAYGYT
-	TRBV14	12	TRBJ2-1	ASSPLAGFNEQF
few	TRBV5-4	10	TRBJ2-7	ASSFDPYEQY
-	TRBV27	12	TRBJ2-7	ASSPGFFLYEQY
once	TRBV7-9	10	TRBJ2-5	ASAPVQETQY
-	TRBV27	13	TRBJ2-7	ASSSPGTGSYEQY
-	TRBV4-3	13	TRBJ1-1	ASSQDGGGNTEAF
-	TRBV28	12	TRBJ1-1	ASRRTVMNTEAF
-	TRBV14	11	TRBJ1-1	ASSPEDRWVAF
-	TRBV7-3	12	TRBJ2-5	ASSSTSLQETQY
-	TRBV7-9	15	TRBJ2-3	ASSFNVAGGGTDTQY
few	TRBV7-9	11	TRBJ1-1	ASSRVRDTEAF
-	TRBV7-9	12	TRBJ2-1	ASSFGSSYNEQF
-	TRBV27	11	TRBJ1-5	ASRGDRDQPQH
-	TRBV7-9	11	TRBJ2-4	ATEREVKNIQY
-	TRBV4-3	13	TRBJ2-7	ASSGDRTIGHEQY
-	TRBV4-2	12	TRBJ2-1	ASSQEGHWSEQF
once	TRBV5-4	12	TRBJ1-1	ASTTGRVITEAF
-	TRBV5-6	16	TRBJ2-1	ASSLGLAEATYYNEQF
-	TRBV5-1	15	TRBJ2-5	ASSPGLAGGGAETQY